Presented here are 17 T cell receptor beta chains from one specimen sequenced in a study of blood T cell repertoires in COVID-19. The repertoire was sequenced with immunoSEQ multiplex PCR; TCRdb's copy has only in-frame clones and lacks some. The table lists some 130,000 clones, roughly 83% of them singletons. The sample taken for sequencing was peripheral blood. These receptor sequences come from a man in his 60s with acute or convalescent COVID-19.

CDR3 region: CASSLGQGVSSYNEQFF. CDR3 coding DNA: TGTGCCAGCAGCTTAGGACAGGGGGTTAGCTCCTACAATGAGCAGTTCTTC. The chain carries TRBV5-8 and TRBJ2-1; TRBD1 matches at 10 bases. The CDR3 covers 17 residues. CDR1 is SGHTS, CDR2 YDEGEE, per germline. With V trimmed by 2 bases and J by 0 bases, 5 bases remained unmatched.

The V call is TRBV10-1, the J call TRBJ2-3; 8 bases are shared with TRBD1. Looked up from germline, CDR1 is WNHNN and CDR2 is SYGVQD (reference sequence). V gave up 3 bases and J gave up 5 bases; unmatched junction bases: 7. The CDR3 sequence is 15 residues long. Written as DNA, the CDR3 is TGCGCCAGCAGTGATCAGGGGGCCGCCCGAGATACGCAGTATTTT. This codes for CASSDQGAARDTQYF.

This sequence joins TRBV19 and TRBJ2-7; tentative D call: TRBD2 (5 bases). This CDR3 is built from 16 residues. The germline V and J ends were trimmed by 3 bases and 4 bases, with 19 bases remaining between them. Germline V gives CDR1 LNHDA, CDR2 SQIVND (reference sequence). CDR3 region: CASSMRVSIFGYEQYF. CDR3 sequence (DNA): TGTGCCAGTAGTATGAGGGTCAGCATATTCGGATACGAGCAGTACTTC.

This chain uses TRBV13 with TRBJ2-1; tentatively, D is TRBD2 (5 bases). The CDR3 length is 11 residues. Germline V gives CDR1 PRHDT, CDR2 FYEKMQ (reference sequence). Trimming removed 5 bases from V and 8 bases from J, with 7 bases in between. CDR3 sequence reads: CASSMDYEQFF. Written as DNA, the CDR3 is TGTGCCAGCAGCATGGACTATGAGCAGTTCTTC.

CDR3 bases: TGTGCCACTCGGACTAGCGGGGACCCTCTGGGGAATGAGCAGTTCTTC. Residues: CATRTSGDPLGNEQFF. This chain uses TRBV19 with TRBJ2-1; 12 bases fit TRBD2. This CDR3 contains 16 residues. The germline V gene has CDR1 LNHDA and CDR2 SQIVND (reference sequence). V was pared by 10 bases and J by 7 bases, with 14 bases of the junction left unmatched.

The chain carries TRBV10-1 and TRBJ2-5; 9 positions agree with TRBD2. V lost 4 bases and J lost 0; bases outside the gene matches: 0. Germline V CDR1 and CDR2: WNHNN, SYGVQD (reference sequence). There are 14 residues in the CDR3. The CDR3 protein is CASSASGNQETQYF. The CDR3 coding sequence is TGCGCCAGCAGTGCTAGCGGGAACCAAGAGACCCAGTACTTC.

The chain has TRBV2 and TRBJ2-7, with D perhaps TRBD2 (6 bases). The germline V gene encodes CDR1 SNHLY and CDR2 FYNNEI. The CDR3 has 15 amino acids. Trimming cost V 2 bases and J 1 base, with 12 bases left between them. CDR3 nucleotide sequence: TGTGCCAGCAGTGAATTTATCCGGGAGTCCTACGAGCAGTACTTC. Protein product: CASSEFIRESYEQYF.

The chain uses TRBV28 and TRBJ1-2, with D hard to call. The V end lost 3 bases, the J end lost 6 bases, and 8 bases lay between the germline ends. The CDR3 loop spans 12 amino acids. Germline V CDR1 and CDR2: MDHEN, SYDVKM. The CDR3, as DNA: TGTGCCAGCAGTTTTATTGCGAATGGCTACACCTTC. As protein: CASSFIANGYTF.

V and J are TRBV2 and TRBJ1-6; possibly TRBD1 for D (5 bases). Trimming took 6 bases from V and 5 from J, leaving 11 bases between them. Looked up from germline, CDR1 is SNHLY and CDR2 is FYNNEI. This CDR3 contains 14 residues. This chain's CDR3 is CASRAGRNNSPLHF. CDR3 nucleotides: TGTGCCAGCAGAGCGGGACGAAATAATTCACCCCTCCACTTT.

This clone has a handful of counts. The sample has other DNA sequences that encode this CDR3 too. V gene TRBV9 combines with J gene TRBJ2-7; the D gene is possibly TRBD2 (5 bases). The CDR3 totals 12 residues. The V and J ends lost 2 bases and 6 bases respectively, with 9 bases between them. CDR1 and CDR2 (germline): SGDLS, YYNGEE. The CDR3 reads CASSVDRGEQYF. In nucleotides, the CDR3 is TGTGCCAGCAGCGTCGATCGGGGCGAGCAGTACTTC. The variable domain in full, completed from reference TRBV9 and TRBJ2-7, reads DSGVTQTPKHLITATGQRVTLRCSPRSGDLSVYWYQQSLDQGLQFLIQYYNGEERAKGNILERFSAQQFPDLHSELNLSSLELGDSALYFCASSVDRGEQYFGPGTRLTVT.

V is TRBV6-6 and J is TRBJ1-5; D perhaps matches TRBD1 (6 bases). V was cut by 10 bases and J by 7 bases, with 14 bases left in between. The CDR3 covers 12 residues. CDR1 and CDR2 (germline): MNHNY, SVGAGI (reference sequence). The CDR3 loop is CATGGGIQPQHF. The CDR3 DNA reads as TGTGCCACCGGCGGGGGCATACAGCCCCAGCATTTT.

There are a few counts of this clone. This chain connects TRBV5-1 to TRBJ2-1; 10 bases align to TRBD1. Germline CDR1 and CDR2: SGHRS and YFSETQ. The junction had 9 bases not matched to a gene; V was cut back by 3 bases and J by 0 bases. The CDR3 has 18 residues. CDR3 amino acids: CASSSSGTGASSYNEQFF. CDR3 nucleotides: TGCGCCAGCAGCTCGTCCGGGACAGGGGCGAGCTCCTACAATGAGCAGTTCTTC.

This chain connects TRBV19 to TRBJ1-1; the D gene is possibly TRBD1 (5 bases). The germline gives CDR1 LNHDA, CDR2 SQIVND (reference sequence). This CDR3 spans 14 amino acids. The V end was cut by 0 bases, the J end by 3 bases, with 8 bases between. The CDR3 spells CASSIDDSHTEAFF. DNA of the CDR3: TGTGCCAGTAGTATAGACGACAGCCACACTGAAGCTTTCTTT.

The chain carries TRBV10-3 and TRBJ2-7; 8 bases fit TRBD1. The V and J ends lost 5 bases and 5 bases, in that order; junction bases with no gene match: 11. The germline V gene has CDR1 ENHRY and CDR2 SYGVKD. This CDR3 has 15 amino acids. The DNA for the CDR3 is TGTGCCATCAGTAAAGACAGGGGAGTTAGTGACGAGCAGTACTTC. As protein: CAISKDRGVSDEQYF.

The CDR3 loop reads CSVEKSGELFF. CDR3 nucleotides: TGCAGCGTTGAAAAGTCCGGGGAACTGTTTTTT. The chain combines TRBV29-1 with TRBJ1-4; D ambiguous. Per the germline V gene, CDR1 is SQVTM and CDR2 is ANQGSEA. This CDR3 is built from 11 residues. V dropped 2 bases and J dropped 12 bases, with 10 bases sitting between them.

This sequence joins TRBV5-1 and TRBJ2-1, with 8 bases aligning to TRBD1. The V gene's germline CDR1 is SGHRS and CDR2 YFSETQ. CDR3 length: 15 amino acids. With 2 bases clipped from V and 6 bases from J, the junction kept 7 bases outside the gene matches. CDR3 amino acids: CASSFEGQAFNEQFF. Here the CDR3 DNA reads TGCGCCAGCAGCTTTGAGGGACAGGCTTTCAATGAGCAGTTCTTC.

This chain uses TRBV7-2 with TRBJ2-2; 7 bases align to TRBD2. Germline loops: CDR1 SGHTA, CDR2 FQGNSA. The V gene end was trimmed by 7 bases and the J gene end by 0 bases; junction bases not matched to a gene: 5. The CDR3 extends over 15 amino acids. This CDR3 is CASTPGLTNTGELFF. The CDR3 coding sequence is TGTGCCAGCACACCGGGACTAACGAACACCGGGGAGCTGTTTTTT.